Below are 4 T cell receptor beta chains sequenced from a single sample in a study of blood T cells in healthy people across ages. For the second PCR, which ran for about 6 to 11 cycles, a sample-barcoded 5' primer and a J-beta primer mix were used. TCRdb ran MiXCR on the 5' RACE reads and lists one entry per CDR3 protein. This table holds approximately 490,000 distinct CDR3 sequences, less than 25% found once. These data also featured in a second study, about T cells of mothers and their children.

Material: blood. All receptors derive from a boy aged 5-17 years in good health.

This chain connects TRBV30 to TRBJ1-2, with D unresolved. This CDR3 spans 14 amino acids. The germline CDR1 and CDR2 sequences are GTSNPN and SVGIG (reference sequence). V lost 0 bases, J lost 5 bases, and 13 bases lay in between. In DNA form, the CDR3 reads TGTGCCTGGAGTGTACAAACTGTTTATTATGGCTACACCTTC. This codes for CAWSVQTVYYGYTF.

This rearrangement joins TRBV18 to TRBJ1-1, with 7 bases lining up with TRBD1. V shed 6 bases and J 7 bases; nucleotides not matched to a gene: 5. Looked up from germline, CDR1 is KGHSH and CDR2 is LQKENI. The CDR3 length is 12 residues. The DNA for the CDR3 is TGTGCCAGCTCGCCTCAGGGGGATGAAGCTTTCTTT. The encoded protein is CASSPQGDEAFF.

The V call is TRBV4-1, the J call TRBJ2-5, with D uncertain. Germline values: CDR1 MGHRA, CDR2 YSYEKL. With 8 bases removed from V and 4 bases from J, the gap between germline ends came to 20 bases. This CDR3 has 15 amino acids. The CDR3: CASSDPFQVGETQYF. The DNA for the CDR3 is TGCGCCAGCTCCGACCCTTTCCAAGTGGGAGAGACCCAGTACTTC.

V is TRBV7-3 and J is TRBJ2-2; D tentatively reads TRBD1 or TRBD2 (5 bases each). With 5 bases removed from V and 1 base from J, the gap between germline ends came to 14 bases. CDR3 length equals 16 residues. The V gene's germline CDR1 is SGHTA and CDR2 FQGTGA. CDR3 nucleotides: TGTGCCAGCAGCCAATCCGGGACGAGGAACACCGGGGAGCTGTTTTTT. It codes for CASSQSGTRNTGELFF.